This entry describes one T cell receptor beta chain. This clone has more than one count but fewer than ten. Its target antigen remains unknown. The junction departs from the called germline gene at one end, perhaps through a read error. The sample holds other DNA sequences that translate to the same CDR3. As encoded in the germline V gene, CDR1 is MDHEN while CDR2 is SYDVKM. The CDR3, cysteine through phenylalanine, is 15 amino acids long. Only the CDR3 portion is preserved as DNA: 45 bases, with reading frame beginning at the first base. None of the patients had been given any treatment before thyroid surgery. Patient clinical samples collected from the early 2010s to the late 2010s were retrospectively analysed using T-cell receptor beta sequencing. The protocol used for the library was PCR. TCRdb lists the instrument as Illumina HiSeq 4000. High-throughput sequencing was used to profile the TCR beta-chain CDR3 region of each patient. Per the original workflow: CDR3 differences across clinicopathological groups were used to build a classifier for discriminating distant-metastatic papillary thyroid cancer patients. The Shannon index was used to assess repertoire diversity, and the Morisita-Horn index was used to assess tumor-blood repertoire similarity. TCRdb applied fastp at Q25 and MiXCR to the public reads, then kept only in-frame beta chains. TCRdb assigned the V and J calls; the authors' analysis was not used. The sample contains 31,000 or so clones, 15% to 20% of them found a single time. About 5% of the sample is taken by the ten largest.

The data were taken from a study of metastatic and nonmetastatic thyroid tumors (dated by TCRdb to about 2020). Broadly, across the study: Repertoires from peripheral blood and from tumor or nodule tissue samples of malignant and benign thyroid patients were compared.

Here is what the overall study found, with its caveats: In both blood and tumor samples, TCR beta diversity was reported to be significantly higher in malignant tumors than in benign nodules.

The rearrangement joined TRBV28 to TRBJ1-5; a weak D assignment points to TRBD1 (5 bases agree). This sequence originates from a female donor with papillary thyroid cancer or a benign thyroid nodule (not recorded which). Some clones in this sample may be carry-over from other donors' samples. Sequencing was carried out using blood. The CDR3 reads CASRNTGAGNQPQHF. The sequenced DNA is TGTGCCAGCAGAAATACAGGTGCTGGCAATCAGCCCCAGCACTTT.